The T cell receptor beta chain described here comes from a study of T cells in Graves' hyperthyroidism and ophthalmopathy. With respect to this clonotype: Its antigen is still unknown.

Study-wide results and limits: Ophthalmopathy and stable hyperthyroidism were told apart by a 13 V-J model. Most thyroid clonotypes with frequency above 0.001 were detected in blood.

RNA transcripts served as the template for amplifying TCR beta CDR3 regions. The HTBI set primed first-round TCR CDR3 RT-PCR. Using its own MiXCR run on the multiplex PCR reads, TCRdb lists one record per CDR3 protein. Seen here are under 200,000 distinct CDR3 sequences, over 7.5% observed once, and the top ten hold approximately 20%. This CDR3 has 13 amino acids. V lost 0 bases and J lost 6, with 9 bases in between. Germline CDR1 is LGHDT and CDR2 is YNNKEL (reference sequence). This clonotype originated in a woman under 30 with Graves' hyperthyroidism that later progressed to Graves' ophthalmopathy. The chain carries TRBV3-1 and TRBJ2-7; D not certain. The sequenced sample was blood. DNA for the CDR3: TGTGCCAGCAGCCAAGATATCTTTGGCGAGCAGTACTTC. Protein sequence: CASSQDIFGEQYF.